The rows below give T cell receptor beta chains drawn from one sample of a study of human T cells and chemical hapten exposure. Each CDR3 protein gets one entry after TCRdb re-called the RACE reads with MiXCR. The table records a few hundred thousand distinct CDR3 sequences, nearly 6.5% of them present only once. The material sequenced was whole blood, taken in connection with sensitization to the hapten diphenylcyclopropenone (DPC). The receptors originated from a woman aged 18-29 years with alopecia areata. Some clones in this sample may be carry-over from other donors' samples. The CDR3 runs from the conserved cysteine through the conserved F or W. Each record gives: J gene, V gene, D gene, clone size, CDR3 DNA, CDR3 protein. D genes are given only for firm matches. Rows may omit the clone size; those that give it use once, few, many or a size class.

TRBJ2-7	TRBV27	TRBD1	.	TGTGCCAGCCCGAACGGGGACAGGACCGGCTACGAGCAGTACTTC	CASPNGDRTGYEQYF
TRBJ1-5	TRBV5-5	TRBD1	many	TGTGCCAGCAGCTGGGGACAGGGGATTAGCAATCAGCCCCAGCATTTT	CASSWGQGISNQPQHF
TRBJ2-3	TRBV9	.	.	TGTGCCAGCAGCCTACGCTCGGGCGCAGATACGCAGTATTTT	CASSLRSGADTQYF
TRBJ1-1	TRBV3-1	.	many	TGTGCCAGCAGCCAAAGCCCCAGGGGCCTCGGTGAAGCTTTCTTT	CASSQSPRGLGEAFF
TRBJ2-2	TRBV6-4	.	many	TGTGCCAGCAGTGACGGGGGGGCAGATACCGGGGAGCTGTTTTTT	CASSDGGADTGELFF
TRBJ1-4	TRBV7-8	TRBD1	many	TGTGCCAGCAGCTTCCCGGACAGGGGAGGAACTAATGAAAAACTGTTTTTT	CASSFPDRGGTNEKLFF
TRBJ2-3	TRBV6-5	.	.	TGTGCCAGCAGCTCAAACGCAGATACGCAGTATTTT	CASSSNADTQYF
TRBJ1-6	TRBV2	.	few	TGTGCCAGCAGTGTCGGGGGGAATAATTCACCCCTCCACTTT	CASSVGGNNSPLHF
TRBJ1-1	TRBV5-6	TRBD1	few	TGTGCCAGCAGCTTAATGGGACAGCGAGCTTTCTTT	CASSLMGQRAFF
TRBJ2-2	TRBV7-9	.	few	TGTGCCAGCAGCTTAAGCTTAGCGGTAACCGGGGAGCTGTTTTTT	CASSLSLAVTGELFF
TRBJ1-1	TRBV6-5	.	many	TGTGCCAGCAGTGCGCGGGGCACTGAAGCTTTCTTT	CASSARGTEAFF
TRBJ2-1	TRBV2	.	few	TGTGCCCGTAATCCCCAGGGGGGGGTGTCTTACAATGAGCAGTTCTTC	CARNPQGGVSYNEQFF
TRBJ1-2	TRBV5-6	TRBD1	many	TGTGCCAGCAGCGAGGGGACAGGGAGGGGTTGGTATGGCTACACCTTC	CASSEGTGRGWYGYTF
TRBJ2-2	TRBV2	.	many	TGTGCCAGCGGAAAGGGGACTTCCGGGGAGCTGTTTTTT	CASGKGTSGELFF
TRBJ1-5	TRBV5-5	.	many	TGTGCCAGCAGCCCCGGACAGTCGAGCAATCAGCCCCAGCATTTT	CASSPGQSSNQPQHF
TRBJ1-3	TRBV6-5	.	.	TGTGCCAGCAGCCCAGCGGTCCGAGGGGGAAACACCATATATTTT	CASSPAVRGGNTIYF
TRBJ1-1	TRBV7-2	TRBD1	.	TGTGCCAGCAGCTACCTGACAGGGGCTAACACTGAAGCTTTCTTT	CASSYLTGANTEAFF
TRBJ2-3	TRBV5-1	TRBD2	.	TGCGCCAGCACTAGCGGGGCGAGCACAGATACGCAGTATTTT	CASTSGASTDTQYF
TRBJ2-7	TRBV6-1	.	few	TGTGCCAGCAGTGCCGAGTTTGGGCCCTACGAGCAGTACTTC	CASSAEFGPYEQYF
TRBJ2-1	TRBV24-1	TRBD1	few	TGTGCCACCAGTGGGAGGGACAGGTATGAGCAGTTCTTC	CATSGRDRYEQFF
TRBJ1-6	TRBV27	TRBD1	few	TGTGCCAGCAGTCTCGACAGGGGAGGGTCACCCCTCCACTTT	CASSLDRGGSPLHF
TRBJ2-2	TRBV25-1	.	few	TGTGCCAGCAGTGAATTACGTGGAGACGCCGGGGAGCTGTTTTTT	CASSELRGDAGELFF
TRBJ1-5	TRBV6-6	TRBD1	.	TGTGCCAGCAGATATCAGGGGGATCAGCCCCAGCATTTT	CASRYQGDQPQHF
TRBJ2-3	TRBV29-1	.	.	TGCAGCGTTGAATTAAAGAGTTTGGTTTTTCAAAGCACAGATACGCAGTATTTT	CSVELKSLVFQSTDTQYF
TRBJ1-4	TRBV4-2	TRBD1	few	TGTGCCAGCAGCCAAGGGGACAGCGATAATGAAAAACTGTTTTTT	CASSQGDSDNEKLFF
TRBJ1-4	TRBV20-1	.	many	TGCAGTGCTAGACCCACGGCTTTGGAGGAAAAACTGTTTTTT	CSARPTALEEKLFF
TRBJ1-5	TRBV28	.	many	TGTGCCAGCGGTGCTTTTGGCCTCGGGGGCAATCAGCCCCAGCATTTT	CASGAFGLGGNQPQHF
TRBJ2-3	TRBV10-2	TRBD2	many	TGCGCCAGCACTAGCGGGGGGGCCGTGAGCACAGATACGCAGTATTTT	CASTSGGAVSTDTQYF
TRBJ1-2	TRBV25-1	.	many	TGTGCCAGCAGTGCGCCTGGATACTATGGCTACACCTTC	CASSAPGYYGYTF
TRBJ1-5	TRBV6-4	.	many	TGTGCCAGCGCAGGGGAGATTGGTCAGCCCCAGCATTTT	CASAGEIGQPQHF
TRBJ1-5	TRBV28	TRBD1	few	TGTGCCAGCAGTTTACCGGGACAGTATAGCAATCAGCCCCAGCATTTT	CASSLPGQYSNQPQHF
TRBJ1-1	TRBV20-1	.	many	TGCAGTGCCCGACGGGCCCTTGAAGCTTTCTTT	CSARRALEAFF
TRBJ1-2	TRBV9	.	.	TGTGCCAGCAGACAGGGAGGGCATGGCTACACCTTC	CASRQGGHGYTF
TRBJ2-5	TRBV6-2/TRBV6-3	.	many	TGTGCCAGCAGTTATACGAGCGTTCGAGAGACCCAGTACTTC	CASSYTSVRETQYF
TRBJ1-5	TRBV12-3/TRBV12-4	.	few	TGTGCCAGCACCACACAGGGCAATCAGCCCCAGCATTTT	CASTTQGNQPQHF
TRBJ2-7	TRBV29-1	.	.	TGCAGCGTTGAAGTCCGGGGGGCGAAATACGAGCAGTACTTC	CSVEVRGAKYEQYF
TRBJ2-1	TRBV7-9	TRBD2	few	TGTGCCAGCAGCTTCCAAGGCACTAGCGGTCGGGGGCAGTTCTTC	CASSFQGTSGRGQFF
TRBJ2-7	TRBV10-3	.	.	TGTGCCATCAGAGAGACAGGCGCCGAGCAGTACTTC	CAIRETGAEQYF
TRBJ2-2	TRBV29-1	.	many	TGCAGCGTACCCGGACGGAACACCGGGGAGCTGTTTTTT	CSVPGRNTGELFF
TRBJ1-5	TRBV7-2	TRBD1	.	TGTGCCAGCAGCTCAATGGGACAGAATAGCAATCAGCCCCAGCATTTT	CASSSMGQNSNQPQHF
TRBJ1-6	TRBV7-9	.	few	TGTGCCAGCAGCGCAGCGTGGGGGGAAGTGTCACCCCTCCACTTT	CASSAAWGEVSPLHF